The 27 T cell receptor beta chains below come from one sample, sequenced in a study of T cells in Graves' hyperthyroidism and ophthalmopathy. Template material for amplifying TCR beta CDR3 regions consisted of RNA transcripts. First-round RT-PCR targeting the TCR CDR3 was performed with the HTBI primer set. TCRdb fed the multiplex PCR reads into MiXCR, producing one record per CDR3 protein. The sample holds approximately 630,000 distinct CDR3 sequences, 15% to 20% seen once. Sample: blood. Receptors originate from a woman aged 25 to 45 with Graves' hyperthyroidism.

This clonotype was observed at least ten times. The rearrangement links TRBV27 to TRBJ1-5; D is undetermined. Germline CDR1 MNHEY, CDR2 SMNVEV (reference sequence). The CDR3 loop spans 14 amino acids. Trimming cost V 3 bases and J 4 bases, with 10 bases left between them. In nucleotides, the CDR3 is TGTGCCAGCAGTTTTCGACGGGGAAATCAGCCCCAGCATTTT. Amino acid sequence: CASSFRRGNQPQHF.

This clonotype was found a few times. This chain links TRBV2 with TRBJ2-1, with TRBD1 matching over 9 bases. The trim removed 7 bases at V and 14 bases at J, leaving 6 bases unmatched. CDR1 is SNHLY, CDR2 FYNNEI, per germline. The CDR3 contains 11 residues. As DNA, the CDR3 is TGTGCCAGCACCGGGACAGGGTTTGAGTTCTTC. This gives the protein CASTGTGFEFF. The variable domain in full, completed from reference TRBV2 and TRBJ2-1, reads EPEVTQTPSHQVTQMGQEVILRCVPISNHLYFYWYRQILGQKVEFLVSFYNNEISEKSEIFDDQFSVERPDGSNFTLKIRSTKLEDSAMYFCASTGTGFEFFGPGTRLTVL.

The chain links TRBV9 to TRBJ2-3; no clear D gene. Germline values: CDR1 SGDLS, CDR2 YYNGEE. V lost 3 bases and J lost 11, with 16 bases in between. This CDR3 has 13 amino acids. Here the CDR3 reads CASSGSSTLRQYF. The CDR3 nucleotides are TGTGCCAGCAGCGGTAGCAGTACCCTTAGGCAGTATTTT.

This clonotype showed up just a few times. This CDR3 reads CSAEAGVRSDTQYF. CDR3 coding DNA: TGCAGCGCCGAGGCGGGGGTACGTTCAGATACGCAGTATTTT. V and J are TRBV29-1 and TRBJ2-3; 7 bases map to TRBD2. Germline V gives CDR1 SQVTM, CDR2 ANQGSEA. Trimming at V came to 7 bases and at J to 4 bases, leaving 11 bases not matched to a gene. There are 14 residues in the CDR3.

The chain is built from TRBV5-1 and TRBJ2-7, with TRBD2 matching 7 bases. Trimming took 2 bases from V and 5 from J; bases not matched to a gene: 16. The CDR3 contains 17 residues. The germline CDR1 and CDR2 sequences are SGHRS and YFSETQ. CDR3 in DNA: TGCGCCAGCAGCTTCGAGTTTCCCGGGAGGATCGGGGACGAGCAGTACTTC. Its protein product is CASSFEFPGRIGDEQYF.

The chain uses TRBV7-9 and TRBJ2-7; TRBD2 matches at 8 bases. Germline-derived CDR1 and CDR2 are SEHNR and FQNEAQ (reference sequence). This CDR3 contains 18 residues. Trimming cost V 4 bases and J 2 bases; bases outside gene matches: 16. This CDR3 is CASSSSPGGREQPYEQYF. The CDR3 coding sequence is TGTGCCAGCAGCTCATCCCCGGGGGGGCGGGAGCAGCCCTACGAGCAGTACTTC.

The gene calls are TRBV4-3 and TRBJ2-5, with 9 bases lining up with TRBD1. V lost 0 bases to trimming and J lost 5 bases; unmatched junction nucleotides: 10. In germline, CDR1 is LGHNA, CDR2 YSLEER. The CDR3 is 17 amino acids. The CDR3 bases are TGCGCCAGCAGCCAAGATAGAGGGACAGGGCCCCTGGAGACCCAGTACTTC. This sequence encodes CASSQDRGTGPLETQYF.

Many counts were recorded for this clonotype. The chain employs TRBV28 and TRBJ2-7, with D possibly being TRBD1 (5 bases). The CDR3 has 13 amino acids. The V gene lost 3 bases and the J gene lost 6 bases, with 12 bases spanning the gap. The V gene's germline CDR1 is MDHEN and CDR2 SYDVKM. This chain's CDR3 is CASSFRGPLEQYF. In nucleotides, the CDR3 is TGTGCCAGCAGTTTTAGGGGTCCACTCGAGCAGTACTTC.

This clonotype was counted many times. CDR3 coding DNA: TGTGCCAGCAGTTTGGGATTAGACACAGATACGCAGTATTTT. It is translated as CASSLGLDTDTQYF. The chain recombines TRBV28 with TRBJ2-3, with unresolved D. The germline gives CDR1 MDHEN, CDR2 SYDVKM. The CDR3 sequence is 14 residues long. V was clipped by 3 bases and J by 2 bases, with 9 bases between them.

In its sample, this clonotype was seen many times. The J gene is TRBJ2-3, the V gene TRBV28, with TRBD2 identical over 12 bases. Germline V CDR1 and CDR2: MDHEN, SYDVKM. V was clipped by 4 bases and J by 5 bases; unmatched bases: 7. The CDR3 runs to 16 residues. The CDR3 nucleotides read TGTGCCAGCAGTTCCCTGACTAGCGGGGGAATAGATACGCAGTATTTT. Translated, it gives CASSSLTSGGIDTQYF.

This clonotype was picked up many times. The junction and the germline gene differ at one end; a read error may be behind it. The chain is built from TRBV11-2 and TRBJ2-5, with TRBD1 as a possible D gene (5 bases). The CDR3 totals 14 residues. Germline CDR1 SGHAT, CDR2 FQNNGV. This CDR3 reads CASSLEYQGETQYF. The CDR3, as DNA: TGTGCCAGCAGCCTAGAATACCAGGGAGAGACCCAGTACTTC.

The table lists this clonotype with many counts. CDR3 sequence (DNA): TGTGCCAGCATCCCAGGGTGGGGCAGCAATCAGCCCCAGCATTTT. Its translation: CASIPGWGSNQPQHF. V gene TRBV28 combines with J gene TRBJ1-5, with D possibly being TRBD1 (5 bases). This CDR3 region has 15 residues. Germline CDR1 is MDHEN and CDR2 is SYDVKM. The germline V and J ends were trimmed by 7 bases and 1 base, with 14 bases remaining between them.

This clonotype was picked up many times. The chain links TRBV5-1 to TRBJ1-6, with D possibly TRBD1 on 6 matching bases. This CDR3 comprises 15 residues. The V end was cut by 0 bases, the J end by 8 bases, with 12 bases between. Germline CDR1 reads SGHRS; CDR2 reads YFSETQ. The CDR3 reads CASSLAGTRYSPLHF. DNA of the CDR3: TGCGCCAGCAGCTTGGCCGGGACAAGATATTCACCCCTCCACTTT.

In the case of this clonotype: The junction does not match germline at one end; this may be a read error. The rearrangement joins TRBV9 to TRBJ1-1; no clear D gene. The CDR3 totals 13 residues. In germline, CDR1 is SGDLS, CDR2 YYNGEE. The CDR3 is CASKRELNTGAFF. The CDR3 DNA sequence: TGTGCCAGCAAGAGGGAACTTAACACTGGAGCTTTCTTT.

This clonotype has ten or more counts. The V and J genes are TRBV28 and TRBJ1-1; the D gene is possibly TRBD1 (5 bases). V lost 8 bases and J lost 3, with 19 bases in between. This CDR3 contains 15 residues. Germline loops: CDR1 MDHEN, CDR2 SYDVKM. The chain's CDR3 is CASGGRGWGYTEAFF. For the CDR3, the DNA is TGTGCCAGCGGTGGGAGGGGTTGGGGCTACACTGAAGCTTTCTTT.

Turning to this clonotype: This may be a read error: a much more frequent sequence differs by one nucleotide. The CDR3 is CASSPKRGTNEKLFF. The CDR3 DNA follows: TGTGCCAGCTCACCAAAGAGGGGAACTAATGAAAAACTGTTTTTT. The chain carries TRBV18 and TRBJ1-4; possibly TRBD1 for D (5 bases). The CDR3 consists of 15 residues. V was trimmed by 2 bases and J by 1 base, leaving 8 bases between them. Germline CDR1 is KGHSH and CDR2 is LQKENI.

This clonotype is medium-sized within its sample. This rearrangement joins TRBV6-6 to TRBJ2-3, with 9 nucleotides matching TRBD1. Losses at the gene ends were 2 bases for V and 7 bases for J; bases not matched to a gene: 4. Germline CDR1 MNHNY, CDR2 SVGAGI (reference sequence). The length of the CDR3 is 14 residues. Written as DNA, the CDR3 is TGTGCCAGCAGTTACGGGACAGGGAGGAATACGCAGTATTTT. This gives the protein CASSYGTGRNTQYF.

This clonotype was recorded at least ten times. The rearrangement uses TRBV12-3 or TRBV12-4 and TRBJ1-3; D is ambiguous. CDR3 size: 13 residues. V was pared by 2 bases and J by 5 bases, with 7 bases between. As DNA, the CDR3 is TGTGCCAGCAGTTTACAGGAGCGAAACACCATATATTTT. It translates to CASSLQERNTIYF.

This sequence joins TRBV20-1 and TRBJ2-1, with 11 positions matching TRBD2. Germline CDR1 DFQATT, CDR2 SNEGSKA (reference sequence). The V and J ends lost 0 bases and 2 bases, in that order; junction bases with no gene match: 9. The CDR3 extends over 18 amino acids. CDR3 protein: CSAREVLAGAGTYNEQFF. The CDR3 DNA sequence: TGCAGTGCTAGAGAAGTACTAGCGGGAGCAGGAACCTACAATGAGCAGTTCTTC.

This clonotype was detected many times. Here the CDR3 DNA reads TGTGCCAGCAGCTTAGGGGACAGGGTTCGCAATGAAAAACTGTTTTTT. Amino acids: CASSLGDRVRNEKLFF. The chain is built from TRBV11-2 and TRBJ1-4, with 9 bases that match TRBD1. The CDR3 runs 16 residues. V lost 1 base and J lost 5; bases outside the gene matches: 5. Germline CDR1 is SGHAT and CDR2 is FQNNGV.

This clonotype has at least ten counts. The gene calls are TRBV11-2 and TRBJ1-6; no clear D gene. Between the trimmed V and J ends, which lost 2 bases and 8 bases, there was a span of 4 bases. The CDR3 totals 12 residues. In germline, CDR1 is SGHAT, CDR2 FQNNGV. The CDR3 nucleotides are TGTGCCAGCAGCTTAAACGATTCACCCCTCCACTTT. It encodes CASSLNDSPLHF.

The chain couples TRBV25-1 to TRBJ1-2, with D possibly being TRBD1 (6 bases). The germline V gene encodes CDR1 MGHDK and CDR2 SYGVNS. Trimming took 5 bases from V and 1 from J, leaving 17 bases between them. This CDR3 spans 16 amino acids. CDR3 nucleotide sequence: TGTGCCAGCAGTCCGGGAGGGGGGTTTGGTAACTATGGCTACACCTTC. Encoded protein: CASSPGGGFGNYGYTF.

This clonotype showed up many times. This chain joins TRBV3-1 and TRBJ1-1; D not resolved. There are 15 residues in the CDR3. Trimming left V 4 bases short and J 7 bases short, with 19 bases between. CDR1 is LGHDT, CDR2 YNNKEL, per germline (reference sequence). This chain's CDR3 is CASSLVTMAPDEAFF. DNA of the CDR3: TGTGCCAGCAGCCTCGTAACGATGGCTCCGGATGAAGCTTTCTTT.

The rearrangement joins TRBV6-1 to TRBJ2-1; D is uncertain. The CDR3 is 12 amino acids. The germline CDR1 and CDR2 sequences are MNHNS and SASEGT. The V end lost 8 bases, the J end lost 0 bases, and 5 bases lay between the germline ends. The CDR3 DNA reads as TGTGCCAGCGGGGTCTCCTACAATGAGCAGTTCTTC. Encoded protein: CASGVSYNEQFF.

This clonotype was recorded many times. This sequence joins TRBV11-2 and TRBJ1-1; D is undetermined. From germline, CDR1 is SGHAT and CDR2 FQNNGV. The CDR3 covers 11 residues. V was pared by 6 bases and J by 0 bases, with 2 bases between. CDR3 loop: CASSVNTEAFF. CDR3 nucleotide sequence: TGTGCCAGCAGTGTGAACACTGAAGCTTTCTTT.

This clonotype showed up many times. The chain joins TRBV2 to TRBJ2-3, with a tentative D call TRBD2 (6 bases). This CDR3 comprises 15 residues. Germline V CDR1 and CDR2: SNHLY, FYNNEI. V was cut by 7 bases and J by 0 bases, with 14 bases left in between. Written as DNA, the CDR3 is TGTGCCAGCAAACCTCGGGACTTTAGCACAGATACGCAGTATTTT. As protein: CASKPRDFSTDTQYF.

This clonotype was detected only a few times. The chain is built from TRBV6-5 and TRBJ2-7; D is unresolved. Trimming removed 0 bases from V and 7 bases from J, with 10 bases in between. This CDR3 is 13 amino acids long. The V gene's germline CDR1 is MNHEY and CDR2 SVGAGI. This CDR3 is CASSYSFRREQYF. CDR3 nucleotide sequence: TGTGCCAGCAGTTACTCTTTCCGTCGGGAGCAGTACTTC.